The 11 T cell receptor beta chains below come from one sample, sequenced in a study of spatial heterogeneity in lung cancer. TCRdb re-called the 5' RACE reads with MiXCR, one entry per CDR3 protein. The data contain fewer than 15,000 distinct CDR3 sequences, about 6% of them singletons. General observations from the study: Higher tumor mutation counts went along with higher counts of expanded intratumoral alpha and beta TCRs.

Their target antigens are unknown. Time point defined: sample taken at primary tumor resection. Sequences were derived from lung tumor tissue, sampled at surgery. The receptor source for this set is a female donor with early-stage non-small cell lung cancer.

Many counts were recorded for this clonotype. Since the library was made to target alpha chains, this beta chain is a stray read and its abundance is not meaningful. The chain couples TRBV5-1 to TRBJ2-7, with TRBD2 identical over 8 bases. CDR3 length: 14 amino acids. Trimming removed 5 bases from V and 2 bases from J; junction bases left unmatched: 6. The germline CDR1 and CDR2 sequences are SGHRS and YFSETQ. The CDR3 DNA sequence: TGCGCCAGCAGTCTTAGCGGGGAGCCCTACGAGCAGTACTTC. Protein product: CASSLSGEPYEQYF.

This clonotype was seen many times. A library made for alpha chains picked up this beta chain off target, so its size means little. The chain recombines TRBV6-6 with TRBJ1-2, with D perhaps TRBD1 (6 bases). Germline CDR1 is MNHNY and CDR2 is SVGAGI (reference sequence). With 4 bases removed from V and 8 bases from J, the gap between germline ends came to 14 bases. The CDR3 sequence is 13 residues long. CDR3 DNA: TGTGCCAGCAGTTCCGACAGGTCCAGGGGCTACACCTTC. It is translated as CASSSDRSRGYTF.

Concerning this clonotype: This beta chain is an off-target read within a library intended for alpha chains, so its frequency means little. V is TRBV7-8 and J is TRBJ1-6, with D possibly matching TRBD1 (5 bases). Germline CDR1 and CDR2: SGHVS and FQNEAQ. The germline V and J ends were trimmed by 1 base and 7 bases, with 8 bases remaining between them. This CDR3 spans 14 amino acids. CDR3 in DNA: TGTGCCAGCAGCTTAGGGACACTGAATTCACCCCTCCACTTT. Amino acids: CASSLGTLNSPLHF. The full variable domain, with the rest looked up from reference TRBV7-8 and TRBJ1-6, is GAGVSQSPRYKVAKRGQDVALRCDPISGHVSLFWYQQALGQGPEFLTYFQNEAQLDKSGLPSDRFFAERPEGSVSTLKIQRTQQEDSAVYLCASSLGTLNSPLHFGNGTRLTVT.

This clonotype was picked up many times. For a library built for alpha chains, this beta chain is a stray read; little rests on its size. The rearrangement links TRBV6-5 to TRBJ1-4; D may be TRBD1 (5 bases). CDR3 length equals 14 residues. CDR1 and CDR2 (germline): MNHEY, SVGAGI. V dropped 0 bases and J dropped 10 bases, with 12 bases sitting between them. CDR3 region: CASSYSPVGVKLFF. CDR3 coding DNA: TGTGCCAGCAGTTACTCCCCTGTAGGGGTAAAACTGTTTTTT.

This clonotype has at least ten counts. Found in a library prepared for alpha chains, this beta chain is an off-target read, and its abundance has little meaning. This chain's CDR3 is CASSQSGTSGIYEQYF. CDR3 sequence (DNA): TGTGCCAGCAGTCAATCCGGGACTAGCGGCATATACGAGCAGTACTTC. The chain is built from TRBV27 and TRBJ2-7, with 11 nucleotides matching TRBD2. This CDR3 comprises 16 residues. V was pared by 5 bases and J by 4 bases, with 10 bases of the junction left unmatched. Germline loops: CDR1 MNHEY, CDR2 SMNVEV (reference sequence).

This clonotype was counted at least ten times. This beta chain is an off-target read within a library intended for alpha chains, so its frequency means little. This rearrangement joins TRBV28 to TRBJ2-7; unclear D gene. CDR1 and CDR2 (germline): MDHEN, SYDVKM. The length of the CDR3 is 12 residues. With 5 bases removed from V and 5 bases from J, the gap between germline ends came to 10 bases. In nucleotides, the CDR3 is TGTGCCAGCAGTCTAGGGCTCAACGAGCAGTACTTC. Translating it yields CASSLGLNEQYF.

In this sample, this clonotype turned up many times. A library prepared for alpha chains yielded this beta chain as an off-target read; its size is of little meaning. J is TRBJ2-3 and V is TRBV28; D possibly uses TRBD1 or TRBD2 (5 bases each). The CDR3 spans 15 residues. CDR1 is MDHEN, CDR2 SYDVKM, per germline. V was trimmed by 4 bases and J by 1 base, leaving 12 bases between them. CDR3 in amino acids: CASSSRVGGTDTQYF. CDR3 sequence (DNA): TGTGCCAGCAGTTCCAGGGTGGGGGGCACAGATACGCAGTATTTT.

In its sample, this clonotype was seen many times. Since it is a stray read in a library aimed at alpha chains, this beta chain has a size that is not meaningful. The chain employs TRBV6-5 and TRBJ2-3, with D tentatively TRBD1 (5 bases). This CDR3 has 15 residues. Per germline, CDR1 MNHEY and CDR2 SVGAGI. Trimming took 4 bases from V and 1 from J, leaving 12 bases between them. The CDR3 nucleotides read TGTGCCAGCAGTTCCGAAGGGGCCCGCACAGATACGCAGTATTTT. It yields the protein CASSSEGARTDTQYF.

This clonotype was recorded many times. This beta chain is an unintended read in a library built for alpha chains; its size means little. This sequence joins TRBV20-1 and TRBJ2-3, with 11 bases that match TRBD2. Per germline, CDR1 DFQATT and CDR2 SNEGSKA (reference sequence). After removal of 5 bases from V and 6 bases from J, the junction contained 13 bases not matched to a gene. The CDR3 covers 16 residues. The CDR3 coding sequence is TGCAGTGCTCCTGATTTGACTAGCGGGGTGATGGATACGCAGTATTTT. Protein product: CSAPDLTSGVMDTQYF.

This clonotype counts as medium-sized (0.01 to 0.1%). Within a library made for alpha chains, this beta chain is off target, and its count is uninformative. CDR3 sequence: CAISASGGTGELFF. CDR3 DNA sequence: TGTGCCATCTCGGCTAGCGGGGGGACCGGGGAGCTGTTTTTT. The chain uses TRBV12-3 or TRBV12-4 and TRBJ2-2; 11 bases match TRBD2. After removal of 10 bases from V and 5 bases from J, the junction contained 6 bases not matched to a gene. The CDR3 contains 14 residues.

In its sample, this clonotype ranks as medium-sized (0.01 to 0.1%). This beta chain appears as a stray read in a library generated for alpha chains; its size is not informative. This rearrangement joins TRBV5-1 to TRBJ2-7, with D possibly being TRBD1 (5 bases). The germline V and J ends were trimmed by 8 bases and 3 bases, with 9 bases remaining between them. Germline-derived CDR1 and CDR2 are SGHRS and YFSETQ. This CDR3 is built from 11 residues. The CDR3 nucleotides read TGCGCCAGAGATACAGGCTACGAGCAGTACTTC. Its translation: CARDTGYEQYF.